Listed below are T cell receptor beta chains from one sample, sequenced in a study of vaccination and CD4 T cells after COVID-19. Antigen specificity for these receptors is unknown. Via MiXCR, TCRdb re-called the PCR reads, giving one row per CDR3 protein. The sample lists around 5,600 distinct CDR3 sequences; around 35% were seen once. Sequencing used CD4+ T cells from blood, cultured in vitro. The receptors were gathered from a human donor in good health. Each CDR3 is given with its conserved first and last residue. The order of the fields is clone size, D gene, J gene, V gene, CDR3 protein, CDR3 DNA. A D gene is named only where the DNA matches it firmly. Size values are once, few and many counts, or a class for expanded clones, and some rows have none.

clone size: -
D gene: TRBD2
J gene: TRBJ2-5
V gene: TRBV30
CDR3 protein: CAWSVLGGRETQYF
CDR3 DNA: TGTGCCTGGAGTGTACTGGGGGGGAGAGAGACCCAGTACTTC

clone size: -
D gene: TRBD2
J gene: TRBJ2-7
V gene: TRBV10-1
CDR3 protein: CASSESTSGGYEQYF
CDR3 DNA: TGCGCCAGCAGTGAGTCGACTAGCGGGGGCTACGAGCAGTACTTC

clone size: -
D gene: -
J gene: TRBJ1-1
V gene: TRBV2
CDR3 protein: CASSVGAVGGMNTEAFF
CDR3 DNA: TGTGCCAGCAGTGTCGGGGCTGTCGGGGGAATGAACACTGAAGCTTTCTTT

clone size: medium-sized
D gene: TRBD1
J gene: TRBJ1-6
V gene: TRBV20-1
CDR3 protein: CSARIPTGEASPLHF
CDR3 DNA: TGCAGTGCTAGAATCCCGACAGGGGAGGCTTCACCCCTCCACTTT

clone size: few
D gene: TRBD1
J gene: TRBJ2-7
V gene: TRBV2
CDR3 protein: CASSGDSYEQYF
CDR3 DNA: TGTGCCAGCAGTGGGGACAGCTACGAGCAGTACTTC

clone size: few
D gene: -
J gene: TRBJ1-2
V gene: TRBV29-1
CDR3 protein: CSAGATHGYTF
CDR3 DNA: TGCAGCGCCGGAGCCACCCATGGCTACACCTTC

clone size: few
D gene: -
J gene: TRBJ1-5
V gene: TRBV21-1
CDR3 protein: CASSKVQGNFPISQPQHF
CDR3 DNA: TGTGCCAGCAGCAAAGTTCAGGGGAACTTTCCAATAAGTCAGCCCCAGCATTTT

clone size: few
D gene: -
J gene: TRBJ1-5
V gene: TRBV19
CDR3 protein: CASSIEGYQPQHF
CDR3 DNA: TGTGCCAGTAGTATAGAGGGCTATCAGCCCCAGCATTTT

clone size: -
D gene: -
J gene: TRBJ2-7
V gene: TRBV4-2
CDR3 protein: CASSQGAAVVYF
CDR3 DNA: TGTGCCAGCAGCCAAGGAGCGGCAGTGGTGTACTTC

clone size: -
D gene: -
J gene: TRBJ2-1
V gene: TRBV6-1
CDR3 protein: CASSVPGRIYNEQFF
CDR3 DNA: TGTGCCAGCAGTGTTCCGGGACGGATTTACAATGAGCAGTTCTTC